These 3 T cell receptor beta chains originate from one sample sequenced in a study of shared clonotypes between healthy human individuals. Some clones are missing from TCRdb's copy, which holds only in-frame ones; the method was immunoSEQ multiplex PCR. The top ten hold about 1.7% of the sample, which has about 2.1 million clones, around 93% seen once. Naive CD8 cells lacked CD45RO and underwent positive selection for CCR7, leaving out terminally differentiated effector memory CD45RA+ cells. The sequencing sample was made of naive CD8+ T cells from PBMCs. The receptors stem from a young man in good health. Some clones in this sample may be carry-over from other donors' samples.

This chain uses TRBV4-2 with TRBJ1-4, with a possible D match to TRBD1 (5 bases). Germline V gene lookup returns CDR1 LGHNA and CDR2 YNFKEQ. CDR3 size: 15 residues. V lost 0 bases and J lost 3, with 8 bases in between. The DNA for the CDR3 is TGTGCCAGCAGCCAAGAACAGGACCCTAATGAAAAACTGTTTTTT. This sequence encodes CASSQEQDPNEKLFF.

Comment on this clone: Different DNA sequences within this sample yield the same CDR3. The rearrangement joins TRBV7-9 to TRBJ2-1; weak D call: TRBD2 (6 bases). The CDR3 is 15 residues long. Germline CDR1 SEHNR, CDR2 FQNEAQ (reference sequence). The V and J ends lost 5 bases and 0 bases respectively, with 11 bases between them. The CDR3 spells CASSPPGSSYNEQFF. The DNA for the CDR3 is TGTGCCAGCAGCCCCCCCGGGAGCTCCTACAATGAGCAGTTCTTC.

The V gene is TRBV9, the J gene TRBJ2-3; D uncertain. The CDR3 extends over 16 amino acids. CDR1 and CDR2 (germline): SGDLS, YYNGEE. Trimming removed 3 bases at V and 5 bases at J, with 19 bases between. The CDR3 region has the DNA TGTGCCAGCAGCGGACCAGAAAGCACAGAAGGAGATACGCAGTATTTT. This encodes CASSGPESTEGDTQYF.